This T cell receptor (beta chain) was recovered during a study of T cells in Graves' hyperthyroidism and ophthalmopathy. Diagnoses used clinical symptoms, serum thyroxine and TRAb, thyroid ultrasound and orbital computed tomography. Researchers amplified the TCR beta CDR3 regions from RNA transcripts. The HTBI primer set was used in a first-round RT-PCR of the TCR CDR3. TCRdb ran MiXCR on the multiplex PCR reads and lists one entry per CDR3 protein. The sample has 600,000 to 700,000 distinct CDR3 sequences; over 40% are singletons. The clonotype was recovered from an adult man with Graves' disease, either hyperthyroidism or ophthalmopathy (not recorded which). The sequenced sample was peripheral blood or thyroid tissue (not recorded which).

CDR3 coding DNA: TGCAGTGCTAGAGAAGGACTAGCGTTCTACGAGCAGTACTTC. Protein product: CSAREGLAFYEQYF. The chain uses TRBV20-1 and TRBJ2-7; 9 bases are a match to TRBD2. V shed 0 bases, J shed 3 bases, and the junction held 3 bases outside the gene matches. CDR1 is DFQATT, CDR2 SNEGSKA, per germline (reference sequence). CDR3 length: 14 amino acids.